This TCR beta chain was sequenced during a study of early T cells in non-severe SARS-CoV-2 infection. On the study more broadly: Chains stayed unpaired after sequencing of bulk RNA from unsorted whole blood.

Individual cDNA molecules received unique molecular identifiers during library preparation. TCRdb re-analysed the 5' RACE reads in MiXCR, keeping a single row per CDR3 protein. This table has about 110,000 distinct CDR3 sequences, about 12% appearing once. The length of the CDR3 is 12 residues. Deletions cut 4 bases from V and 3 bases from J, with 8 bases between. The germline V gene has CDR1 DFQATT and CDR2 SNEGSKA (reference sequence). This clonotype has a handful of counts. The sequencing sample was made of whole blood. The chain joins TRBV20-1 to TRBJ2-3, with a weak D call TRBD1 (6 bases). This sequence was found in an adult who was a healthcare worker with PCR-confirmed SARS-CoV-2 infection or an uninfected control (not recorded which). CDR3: CSAIGGTDTQYF. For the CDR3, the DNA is TGCAGTGCTATAGGGGGTACAGATACGCAGTATTTT.